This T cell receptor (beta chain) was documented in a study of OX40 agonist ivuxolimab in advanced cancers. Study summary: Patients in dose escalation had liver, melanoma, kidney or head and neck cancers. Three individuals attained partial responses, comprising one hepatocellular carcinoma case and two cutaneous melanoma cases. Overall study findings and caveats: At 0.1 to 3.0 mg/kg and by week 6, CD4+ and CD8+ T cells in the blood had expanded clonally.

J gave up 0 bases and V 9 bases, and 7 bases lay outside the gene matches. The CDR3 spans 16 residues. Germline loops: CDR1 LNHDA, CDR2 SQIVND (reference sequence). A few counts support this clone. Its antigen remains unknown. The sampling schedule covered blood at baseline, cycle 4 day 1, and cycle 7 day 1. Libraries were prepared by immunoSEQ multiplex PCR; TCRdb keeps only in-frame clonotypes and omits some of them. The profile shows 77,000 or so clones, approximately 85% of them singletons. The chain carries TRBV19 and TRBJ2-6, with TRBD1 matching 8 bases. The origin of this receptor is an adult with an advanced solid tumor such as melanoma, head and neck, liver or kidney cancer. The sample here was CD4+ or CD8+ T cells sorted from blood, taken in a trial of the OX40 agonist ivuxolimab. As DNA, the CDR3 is TGTGCCAGCAAGGACAGGGACCACTCTGGGGCCAACGTCCTGACTTTC. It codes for CASKDRDHSGANVLTF.